This T cell receptor beta chain is from a study of T cells after yellow fever vaccination (dated by TCRdb to the late 2010s). In terms of the full investigation: Libraries from fractions with low cell numbers were prepared with the SMART-Seq v4 Ultra Low Input RNA kit. Bulk TCR alpha and beta repertoires were sequenced longitudinally to track T-cell clones before and after primary and booster YFV17D yellow fever vaccination. Two healthy male donors, one aged 18 to 30 and one aged 30 to 40 years, were included in the cohort. Blood was collected at multiple timepoints before and after primary and secondary immunization, and bulk PBMC replicates and cell subsets were isolated.

The sample's treatment or condition label is to be understood as: live attenuated yellow fever vaccine strain. A standard Ficoll-Paque protocol was used to isolate PBMCs from peripheral blood. Dynabeads CD4 and CD8 positive selection kits were used to isolate the CD4 and CD8 T-cell fractions. TriZol was used to extract RNA from bulk PBMCs, from CD4 and CD8 fractions, and from dextramer-positive and dextramer-negative fractions. Overall study outcomes, separate from this receptor: The secondary T-cell response was found to be weaker but faster than the primary response, with a peak reached on day 5 rather than on day 15. A small share of clonotypes occurred in both CD4 and CD8 compartments, likely arising from convergent recombination. After the booster, most clones that had expanded after primary vaccination were detected again (around 97% of CD4 and 70% to 90% of CD8), suggesting broad maintenance of memory. FACS-sorted repertoires could contain abundant contaminating clonotypes from the bulk population, so computational filtering was required. The study included only a couple of donors, which limits how far the findings can be generalized.

The V and J ends are trimmed by 5 bases and 5 bases, leaving 6 bases between them. CDR1 is given as MNHEY and CDR2 as SVGAGI, both from the germline V gene. The CDR3, cysteine through phenylalanine, is 11 amino acids long. CDR3 DNA is the only sequence kept; it has 33 bases, read in frame from the first base. Sequencing relied on an Illumina NovaSeq 6000. TCR cDNA was synthesized by 5'RACE template switching, which introduced a universal primer site and unique molecular identifiers. Priming for cDNA synthesis came from both the TCR alpha and TCR beta constant segments. Library amplification involved two PCR steps, and the second step added sample barcodes and sequencing adapters. Sequencing of libraries was done on Illumina HiSeq 2500 (2x100 bp) or NovaSeq (2x150 bp). As for how the authors treated the data: MIGEC handled demultiplexing of reads and collapsing into UMI consensus sequences, while MiXCR performed V(D)J alignment. Using edgeR on replicate PBMC samples, clonotypes were called vaccine-responding if FDR was below 0.01 and the log2 fold change was above 5 up to day 15. CD4 or CD8 identity was assigned to each bulk clonotype according to whether the clonotype was present at higher abundance in the sequenced CD4 repertoire or the sequenced CD8 repertoire. TCRdb reprocessing: public reads trimmed at Q25 with fastp, clones called with MiXCR, in-frame beta chains kept. Rows matching on CDR3 protein sequence are summarized as one entry with the most common DNA and genes. The authors' filters were not applied to this entry. The sample includes 150,000 to 200,000 distinct CDR3 sequences, with 7% to 10% observed a single time. The ten largest clonotypes hold roughly 33% of the sample.

This clonotype has more than one count but fewer than ten. Its antigen specificity is not known. Base qualities were left out, and no much larger clone turns up one base away. In this chain, TRBV6-5 is recombined with TRBJ1-2; no D gene call is confident. The receptor's source is a man in his late teens or twenties who received the YFV17D yellow fever vaccine. This material consisted of CD8+ T cells sorted from PBMCs, taken 45 days after the yellow fever booster vaccination. The CDR3 protein is CASSDRYGYTF. DNA sequence: TGTGCCAGCAGTGATCGTTATGGCTACACCTTC.